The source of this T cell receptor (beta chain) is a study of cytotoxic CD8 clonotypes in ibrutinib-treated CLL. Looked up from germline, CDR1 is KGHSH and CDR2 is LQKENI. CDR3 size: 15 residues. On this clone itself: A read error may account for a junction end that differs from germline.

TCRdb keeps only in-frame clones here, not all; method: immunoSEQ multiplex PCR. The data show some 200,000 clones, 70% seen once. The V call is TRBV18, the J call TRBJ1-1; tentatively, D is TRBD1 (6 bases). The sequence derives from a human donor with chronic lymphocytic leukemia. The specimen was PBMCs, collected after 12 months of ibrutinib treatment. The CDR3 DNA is TGTGCCAGCTCACCAAGACAGGAGCTCGTCACTGAGTGGGTCTTT. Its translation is CASSPRQELVTEWVF.